Below are 18 T cell receptor beta chains sequenced from a single sample in a study of memory CD4+ T cells and cytomegalovirus serostatus. Single viable CD3+CD4+CD8-CD45RO+ cells were sorted as the memory CD4+ T cells. The protocol was immunoSEQ multiplex PCR, while the TCRdb copy is restricted to in-frame clones and leaves out a portion. The sample holds approximately 47,000 clones, approximately 78% seen once. Sequencing was performed on memory CD4+ T cells from blood. Source of these receptors: an adult in good health and CMV-seronegative.

This clone appeared once. V usage is TRBV12-5 and J usage is TRBJ1-1; D ambiguous. Germline CDR1 is LGHNT and CDR2 is FRNRAP. V was pared by 5 bases and J by 0 bases, with 4 bases between. CDR3 length: 12 amino acids. CDR3 sequence reads: CASGNMNTEAFF. The CDR3 DNA is TGTGCTAGTGGTAACATGAACACTGAAGCTTTCTTT.

The chain recombines TRBV27 with TRBJ1-1; maybe TRBD1 (6 bases). Germline V CDR1 and CDR2: MNHEY, SMNVEV (reference sequence). The CDR3 is 17 amino acids. V was pared by 7 bases and J by 1 base, with 22 bases between. The CDR3 DNA is TGTGCCAGCATCTTAAGGGTGCCGGGACACCAGAACACTGAAGCTTTCTTT. Its translation is CASILRVPGHQNTEAFF.

V usage is TRBV14 and J usage is TRBJ2-3, with TRBD1 matching 9 bases. CDR3 length equals 16 residues. Trimming took 0 bases from V and 4 from J; bases not matched to a gene: 5. The germline V gene has CDR1 SGHDN and CDR2 FVKESK. CDR3 bases: TGTGCCAGCAGCCAAGAATGGGGACAGGGTGCAGATACGCAGTATTTT. Translating it yields CASSQEWGQGADTQYF.

This chain links TRBV18 with TRBJ2-3, with 7 bases aligning to TRBD1. The CDR3 contains 16 residues. Germline V gene lookup returns CDR1 KGHSH and CDR2 LQKENI. With V trimmed by 7 bases and J by 4 bases, 14 bases remained unmatched. In nucleotides, the CDR3 is TGTGCCAGCTTACCGACAGGGAAAGTAATAGCAGATACGCAGTATTTT. Translation gives CASLPTGKVIADTQYF.

V and J are TRBV5-6 and TRBJ2-1; 14 bases fit TRBD2. CDR1 SGHDT and CDR2 YYEEEE come from the germline V gene. The CDR3 is 16 residues long. V dropped 1 base and J dropped 11; count of bases not matched to a gene: 8. As DNA, the CDR3 is TGTGCCAGCAGCTTGATCGGGACTAGCGGGAGTGGGAAGCAGTTCTTC. Translated: CASSLIGTSGSGKQFF.

The chain couples TRBV2 to TRBJ2-5; D is possibly TRBD1 or TRBD2 (5 bases each). Germline V gene lookup returns CDR1 SNHLY and CDR2 FYNNEI. V lost 7 bases, J lost 8 bases, and 17 bases lay in between. The CDR3 runs 13 residues. The CDR3: CASTRGASGTQYF. The CDR3 DNA follows: TGTGCCAGCACTAGAGGGGCCTCCGGAACCCAGTACTTC.

The V gene is TRBV25-1, the J gene TRBJ2-5; 13 bases map to TRBD2. J lost 5 bases, V lost 5 bases, and 5 bases had no gene match. CDR3 size: 15 residues. The germline V gene encodes CDR1 MGHDK and CDR2 SYGVNS. CDR3 sequence (DNA): TGTGCCAGCAGTCCTCGACTAGCGGGAGGTGAGACCCAGTACTTC. Its protein is CASSPRLAGGETQYF.

J is TRBJ1-2 and V is TRBV7-2, with D perhaps matching TRBD1 (6 bases). Trimming removed 4 bases at V and 8 bases at J, with 17 bases between. The CDR3 extends over 14 amino acids. Germline assignment: CDR1 SGHTA and CDR2 FQGNSA. The DNA for the CDR3 is TGTGCCAGCAGCTCGGCCGGTGGGGGGCGAGGCTACACCTTC. Protein sequence: CASSSAGGGRGYTF.

The chain is built from TRBV5-1 and TRBJ2-7; 9 bases are shared with TRBD2. V lost 2 bases to trimming and J lost 6 bases; unmatched junction nucleotides: 0. CDR3 length: 12 residues. Per germline, CDR1 SGHRS and CDR2 YFSETQ. The CDR3 region is CASSFSGSEQYF. For the CDR3, the DNA is TGCGCCAGCAGCTTTAGCGGGAGCGAGCAGTACTTC.

This chain uses TRBV5-1 with TRBJ1-6; D ambiguous. CDR1 is SGHRS and CDR2 is YFSETQ in the germline V gene. This CDR3 is 15 amino acids long. V lost 0 bases and J 6 bases, leaving 10 bases between the germline ends. The CDR3 DNA sequence: TGCGCCAGCAGCTTGGCCAGCCGTCGTAATTCACCCCTCCACTTT. Translating gives CASSLASRRNSPLHF.

This clone was seen just once. The rearrangement joins TRBV27 to TRBJ1-5; TRBD1 agrees at 9 bases. Germline lookup yields CDR1 MNHEY and CDR2 SMNVEV (reference sequence). With 3 bases clipped from V and 6 bases from J, the junction kept 6 bases outside the gene matches. This CDR3 is 15 amino acids long. In nucleotides, the CDR3 is TGTGCCAGCAGTTTTCGTGGACAGGGGTTTCAGCCCCAGCATTTT. Protein: CASSFRGQGFQPQHF.

The chain is built from TRBV6-1 and TRBJ2-3, with 7 bases aligning to TRBD1. The CDR3 covers 14 residues. The V segment lost 3 bases and the J segment 4 bases; nucleotides outside the gene matches: 4. Germline V CDR1 and CDR2: MNHNS, SASEGT. In DNA, the CDR3 is TGTGCCAGCAGTGAGGCAGGGGGATCAGATACGCAGTATTTT. Amino acids: CASSEAGGSDTQYF.

This clone was found once. V and J are TRBV15 and TRBJ2-7; 8 nucleotides line up with TRBD2. The CDR3 consists of 16 residues. Germline V gene data show CDR1 as LNHNV and CDR2 as YYDKDF (reference sequence). The V segment lost 0 bases and the J segment 3 bases; nucleotides outside the gene matches: 7. CDR3 sequence (DNA): TGTGCCACCAGCAGAGATACCCAGCGGGGGAACTACGAGCAGTACTTC. Residues: CATSRDTQRGNYEQYF.

The chain recombines TRBV7-2 with TRBJ2-7; 9 positions match TRBD1. This CDR3 contains 13 residues. Per germline, CDR1 SGHTA and CDR2 FQGNSA. The junction had 5 bases not matched to a gene; V was cut back by 5 bases and J by 6 bases. CDR3 in DNA: TGTGCCAGCAGCCGGACAGGGGTGGGCGAGCAGTACTTC. Protein: CASSRTGVGEQYF.

There are a few counts of this clone. The chain employs TRBV6-5 and TRBJ2-3, with a possible D match to TRBD1 (6 bases). V dropped 6 bases and J dropped 9 bases, with 13 bases sitting between them. The germline V gene encodes CDR1 MNHEY and CDR2 SVGAGI. The CDR3 totals 12 residues. CDR3 sequence (DNA): TGTGCCAGCAGCCAACAGGGTGACACGCAGTATTTT. As protein: CASSQQGDTQYF.

V and J are TRBV28 and TRBJ2-7, with a weak D call TRBD2 (5 bases). Germline V gene sequence: CDR1 MDHEN, CDR2 SYDVKM. V was cut by 3 bases and J by 3 bases, with 18 bases left in between. The CDR3 is made up of 16 amino acids. The CDR3 is CASSFPAWSGVYEQYF. In DNA form, the CDR3 reads TGTGCCAGCAGTTTCCCCGCGTGGAGCGGAGTCTACGAGCAGTACTTC.

The genes are TRBV11-3 and TRBJ2-1; perhaps TRBD1 as D (6 bases). Germline V gene data show CDR1 as SGHNT and CDR2 as YENEEA. Trimming took 1 base from V and 8 from J, leaving 9 bases between them. The CDR3 length is 13 residues. The CDR3 region has the DNA TGTGCCAGCAGCTTAGGGCAGGGGTATGAGCAGTTCTTC. Translated, it gives CASSLGQGYEQFF. Based on the CDR3 plus reference TRBV11-3 and TRBJ2-1, the full variable domain is EAGVVQSPRYKIIEKKQPVAFWCNPISGHNTLYWYLQNLGQGPELLIRYENEEAVDDSQLPKDRFSAERLKGVDSTLKIQPAELGDSAVYLCASSLGQGYEQFFGPGTRLTVL.

This clone has a handful of counts. This rearrangement joins TRBV5-1 to TRBJ1-6; unclear D gene. Germline V CDR1 and CDR2: SGHRS, YFSETQ. CDR3 size: 13 residues. The V gene lost 7 bases and the J gene lost 8 bases, with 13 bases spanning the gap. The CDR3 DNA is TGCGCCAGCCGAGAAGGGTGGGATTCACCCCTCCACTTT. Translation gives CASREGWDSPLHF.